This TCR beta chain was retrieved from a study of blood T cell repertoires in COVID-19. Study summary: Collection of acute and convalescent COVID-19 samples took place in the United States, Italy and Spain. PBMCs, B-cell-depleted T cells, or T cells were the source of the cDNA or gDNA that made up the material.

As processed by the authors: Amplified reference gene primers provided the basis for estimating nucleated cell counts. The method was immunoSEQ multiplex PCR; TCRdb's version includes in-frame clones alone and lacks a portion of them. V and J calls and clone size are copied from that table; D and trimming were computed from the DNA. The sample has 60,000 or so clones, about 85% seen once. V dropped 2 bases and J dropped 2 bases, with 10 bases sitting between them. In germline, CDR1 is WSHSY, CDR2 SAAADI. The CDR3 consists of 16 residues. V is TRBV10-2 and J is TRBJ2-6; D is uncertain. The sequence was collected from a human donor with acute or convalescent COVID-19. The donor label of this sample is uncertain. The source material was peripheral blood. The CDR3 DNA reads as TGCGCCAGCAGTGAGAAGACAAGTCCTGGGGCCAACGTCCTGACTTTC. It specifies CASSEKTSPGANVLTF.